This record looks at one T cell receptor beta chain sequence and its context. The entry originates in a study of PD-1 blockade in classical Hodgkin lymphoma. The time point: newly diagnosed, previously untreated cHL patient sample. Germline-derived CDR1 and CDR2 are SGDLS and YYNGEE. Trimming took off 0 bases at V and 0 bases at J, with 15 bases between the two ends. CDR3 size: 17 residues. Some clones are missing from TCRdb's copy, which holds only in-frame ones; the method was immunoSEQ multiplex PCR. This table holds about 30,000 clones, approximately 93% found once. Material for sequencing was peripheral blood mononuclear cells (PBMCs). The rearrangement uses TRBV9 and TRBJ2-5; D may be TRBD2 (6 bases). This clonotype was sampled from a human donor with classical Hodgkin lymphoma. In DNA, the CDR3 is TGTGCCAGCAGCGTAGAGGGATGGGGGGTCCACCAAGAGACCCAGTACTTC. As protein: CASSVEGWGVHQETQYF.